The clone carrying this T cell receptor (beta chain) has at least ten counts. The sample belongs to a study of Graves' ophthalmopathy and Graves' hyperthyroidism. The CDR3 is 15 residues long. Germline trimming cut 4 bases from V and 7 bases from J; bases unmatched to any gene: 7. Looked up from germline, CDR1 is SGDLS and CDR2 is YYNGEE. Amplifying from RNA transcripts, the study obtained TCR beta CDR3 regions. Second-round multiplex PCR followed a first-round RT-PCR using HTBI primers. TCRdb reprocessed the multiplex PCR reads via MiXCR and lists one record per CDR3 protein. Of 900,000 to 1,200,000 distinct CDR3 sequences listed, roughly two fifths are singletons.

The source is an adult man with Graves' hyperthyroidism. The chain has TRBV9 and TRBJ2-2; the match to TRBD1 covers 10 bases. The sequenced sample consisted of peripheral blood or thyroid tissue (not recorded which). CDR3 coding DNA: TGTGCCAGCAGCCCCGGGACAGGGGTCATCGGGGAGCTGTTTTTT. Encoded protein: CASSPGTGVIGELFF.